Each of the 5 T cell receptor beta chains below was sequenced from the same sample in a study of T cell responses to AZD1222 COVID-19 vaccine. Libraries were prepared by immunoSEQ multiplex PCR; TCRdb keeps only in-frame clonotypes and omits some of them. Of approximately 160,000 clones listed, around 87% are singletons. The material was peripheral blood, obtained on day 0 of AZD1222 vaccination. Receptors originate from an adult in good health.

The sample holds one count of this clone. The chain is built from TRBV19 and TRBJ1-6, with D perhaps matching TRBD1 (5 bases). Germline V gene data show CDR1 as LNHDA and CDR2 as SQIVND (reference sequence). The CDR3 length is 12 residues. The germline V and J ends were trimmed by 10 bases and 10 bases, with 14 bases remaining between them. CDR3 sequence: CATRQSQSPLHF. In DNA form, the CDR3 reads TGTGCCACCAGACAGTCCCAGTCACCCCTCCACTTT.

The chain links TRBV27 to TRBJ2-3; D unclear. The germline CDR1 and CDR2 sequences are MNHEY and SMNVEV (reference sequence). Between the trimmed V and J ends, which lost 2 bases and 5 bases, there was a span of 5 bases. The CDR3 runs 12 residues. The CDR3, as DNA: TGTGCCAGCAGTTTACAAGGAGATACGCAGTATTTT. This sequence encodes CASSLQGDTQYF.

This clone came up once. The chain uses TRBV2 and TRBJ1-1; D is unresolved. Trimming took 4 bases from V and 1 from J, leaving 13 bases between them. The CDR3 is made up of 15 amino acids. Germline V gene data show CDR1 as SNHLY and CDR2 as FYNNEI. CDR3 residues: CASSGSVRRNTEAFF. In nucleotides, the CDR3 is TGTGCCAGCAGTGGAAGTGTACGGCGGAACACTGAAGCTTTCTTT.

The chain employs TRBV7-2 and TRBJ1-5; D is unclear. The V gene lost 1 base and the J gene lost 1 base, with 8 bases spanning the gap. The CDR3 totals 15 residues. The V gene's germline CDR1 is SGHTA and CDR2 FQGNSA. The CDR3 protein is CASSLGRGSNQPQHF. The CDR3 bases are TGTGCCAGCAGCTTAGGTCGGGGAAGCAATCAGCCCCAGCATTTT.

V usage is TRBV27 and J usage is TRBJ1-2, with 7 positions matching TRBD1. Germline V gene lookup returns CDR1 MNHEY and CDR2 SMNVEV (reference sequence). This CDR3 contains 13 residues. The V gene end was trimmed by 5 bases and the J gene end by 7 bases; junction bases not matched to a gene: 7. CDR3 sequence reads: CASSLDRVGGYTF. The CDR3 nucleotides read TGTGCCAGCAGTCTTGACAGGGTTGGTGGCTACACCTTC.